Each of the 12 T cell receptor beta chains below was sequenced from the same sample in a study of T cells after yellow fever vaccination (dated by TCRdb to between 2017 and 2020). The library was built by means of 5' RACE. Sequencing used an Illumina NovaSeq 6000. Starting from the raw public reads, TCRdb applied fastp trimming at Q25, assembled clones with MiXCR and retained in-frame beta chains. All rows with the same CDR3 protein become a single entry with the most common DNA and genes. This sample is represented by roughly 400,000 distinct CDR3 sequences; approximately 19% of them were singletons. Jointly, the top ten make up around 17% of the sample. Interpreted using the paper, the treatment or condition label stands for: live attenuated yellow fever vaccine strain. Sequenced material: PBMCs, taken before the yellow fever booster vaccination. The origin of the receptors is a man younger than 35 who received the YFV17D yellow fever vaccine.

At least ten counts were recorded for this clonotype. The V call is TRBV20-1, the J call TRBJ2-1; D might be TRBD2 (5 bases). The CDR3 is made up of 10 amino acids. The germline V gene has CDR1 DFQATT and CDR2 SNEGSKA (reference sequence). V lost 5 bases and J lost 7, with 6 bases in between. The CDR3 coding sequence is TGCAGTGCTCGGAGGAATGAGCAGTTCTTC. Its protein is CSARRNEQFF.

This clonotype was detected only a few times. J is TRBJ2-5 and V is TRBV6-4; maybe TRBD1 (6 bases). V gave up 6 bases and J gave up 0 bases, with 14 bases separating them. The V gene's germline CDR1 is MRHNA and CDR2 SNTAGT. The CDR3 extends over 15 amino acids. This CDR3 is CASSADRIHQETQYF. The DNA for the CDR3 is TGTGCCAGCAGCGCCGACAGGATACACCAAGAGACCCAGTACTTC.

This clonotype was counted between two and nine times. The chain couples TRBV6-6 to TRBJ1-3; D not resolved. Germline CDR1 reads MNHNY; CDR2 reads SVGAGI (reference sequence). This CDR3 spans 13 amino acids. V was pared by 5 bases and J by 3 bases, with 8 bases between. The CDR3: CASSTLGGNTIYF. Written as DNA, the CDR3 is TGTGCCAGCAGTACTTTGGGTGGAAACACCATATATTTT.

The chain carries TRBV20-1 and TRBJ1-1; D gene uncertain. Germline V gives CDR1 DFQATT, CDR2 SNEGSKA (reference sequence). The CDR3 sequence is 14 residues long. Trimming pared 2 bases from V and 0 bases from J, leaving 10 bases between. The CDR3 here is CSARWAALNTEAFF. DNA for the CDR3: TGCAGTGCTAGATGGGCAGCCCTGAACACTGAAGCTTTCTTT.

This clonotype was seen more than once but under ten times. The rearrangement joins TRBV27 to TRBJ2-7, with 7 bases aligning to TRBD2. The CDR3 sequence is 14 residues long. Germline loops: CDR1 MNHEY, CDR2 SMNVEV (reference sequence). The V and J ends lost 4 bases and 3 bases, in that order; junction bases with no gene match: 6. Here the CDR3 DNA reads TGTGCCAGCAGTTCGACTAGCTCTGGCTACGAGCAGTACTTC. Translated, it gives CASSSTSSGYEQYF.

V usage is TRBV5-6 and J usage is TRBJ2-5; TRBD2 is a possible D gene (6 bases). Trimming left V 2 bases short and J 3 bases short, with 14 bases between. Germline CDR1 reads SGHDT; CDR2 reads YYEEEE. The length of the CDR3 is 15 residues. The chain's CDR3 is CASSFVGGAEETQYF. The DNA for the CDR3 is TGTGCCAGCAGCTTCGTCGGGGGTGCGGAAGAGACCCAGTACTTC.

This clonotype was detected only a few times. V gene TRBV4-3 combines with J gene TRBJ2-1; 9 positions agree with TRBD2. V dropped 4 bases and J dropped 9; count of bases not matched to a gene: 10. The germline V gene encodes CDR1 LGHNA and CDR2 YSLEER. The CDR3 has 15 amino acids. CDR3 DNA sequence: TGCGCCAGCAGCCCTCTTGCGGGGGGGCTGGGTGAGCAGTTCTTC. It translates to CASSPLAGGLGEQFF.

The sample holds a few counts of this clonotype. CDR3 region: CASSQVVEKLFF. CDR3 in DNA: TGCGCCAGCAGCCAAGTGGTTGAAAAACTGTTTTTT. The V gene is TRBV4-1, the J gene TRBJ1-4; D call uncertain. The germline CDR1 and CDR2 sequences are MGHRA and YSYEKL. V lost 1 base and J lost 7, with 4 bases in between. This CDR3 has 12 amino acids.

The J gene is TRBJ2-3, the V gene TRBV7-2, with unresolved D. Germline CDR1 and CDR2: SGHTA and FQGNSA. The CDR3 has 13 amino acids. Deletions cut 2 bases from V and 4 bases from J, with 7 bases between. The CDR3 sequence is CASSLLGSDTQYF. The DNA of the CDR3 is TGTGCCAGCAGCTTACTAGGTTCAGATACGCAGTATTTT.

There are many counts of this clonotype. The chain carries TRBV7-6 and TRBJ1-1, with a possible D match to TRBD1 (5 bases). The CDR3 length is 15 residues. Trimming took 1 base from V and 3 from J, leaving 12 bases between them. CDR1 is SGHVS and CDR2 is FNYEAQ in the germline V gene. Here the CDR3 DNA reads TGTGCCAGCAGCTTAGACGCCTCGGGGGACACTGAAGCTTTCTTT. This encodes CASSLDASGDTEAFF.

This clonotype was counted a few times. The chain employs TRBV24-1 and TRBJ2-5; TRBD1 aligns across 7 bases. Germline assignment: CDR1 KGHDR and CDR2 SFDVKD. With V trimmed by 4 bases and J by 2 bases, 6 bases remained unmatched. This CDR3 has 15 residues. The CDR3 sequence: CATSDQGQVQETQYF. In DNA form, the CDR3 reads TGTGCCACCAGTGACCAAGGACAGGTACAAGAGACCCAGTACTTC.

The chain has TRBV7-3 and TRBJ1-2, with 7 bases matching TRBD1. The ends lost 3 bases at V and 6 bases at J; junction bases unmatched: 7. The length of the CDR3 is 14 residues. The germline V gene has CDR1 SGHTA and CDR2 FQGTGA. The CDR3 nucleotides read TGTGCCAGCAGCTTTTCAGGGGGAGGAAATGGCTACACCTTC. It translates to CASSFSGGGNGYTF.